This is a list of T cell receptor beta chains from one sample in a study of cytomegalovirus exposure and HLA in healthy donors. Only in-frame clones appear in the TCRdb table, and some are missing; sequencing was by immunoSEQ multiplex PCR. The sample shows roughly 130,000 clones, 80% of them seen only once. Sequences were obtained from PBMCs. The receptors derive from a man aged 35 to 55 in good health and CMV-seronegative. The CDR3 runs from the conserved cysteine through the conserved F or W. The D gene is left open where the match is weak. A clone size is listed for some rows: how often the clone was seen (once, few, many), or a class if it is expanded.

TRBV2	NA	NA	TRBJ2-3	TGTGCCAGCAGGGTTAACGGGCAGGGAGGAGGTACGCAGTATTTT	CASRVNGQGGGTQYF
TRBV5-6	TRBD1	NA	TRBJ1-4	TGTGCCAGCAGCTCCCCCGGGACAGGTGAAAAACTGTTTTTT	CASSSPGTGEKLFF
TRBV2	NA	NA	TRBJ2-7	TGTGCCAGCTTAAGGGCTAGCGACTCCGAGCAGTACTTC	CASLRASDSEQYF
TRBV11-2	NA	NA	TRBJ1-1	TGTGCCAGCAGTATCAGGGAGAACACTGAAGCTTTCTTT	CASSIRENTEAFF
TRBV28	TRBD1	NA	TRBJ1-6	TGTGCCAGCACCCCGCTTAGGGGGCGCGGTCTTAATTCACCCCTCCACTTT	CASTPLRGRGLNSPLHF
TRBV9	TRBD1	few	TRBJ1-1	TGTGCCAGCAGCCCCCAGGGACAGGGTGACACTGAAGCTTTCTTT	CASSPQGQGDTEAFF
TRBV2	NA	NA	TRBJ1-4	TGTGCCAGCAGTGAAAGTCCGAATGAGGAAAAACTGTTTTTT	CASSESPNEEKLFF
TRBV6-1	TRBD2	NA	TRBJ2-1	TGTGCCAGCAGTGGCCTAGCGGCTAGCTCCTACAATGAGCAGTTCTTC	CASSGLAASSYNEQFF
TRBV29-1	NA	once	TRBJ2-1	TGCAGCTTTCGCCTCCGACTAGAGTACAATGAGCAGTTCTTC	CSFRLRLEYNEQFF
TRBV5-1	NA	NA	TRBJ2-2	TGCGCCAGCAGCTTGGAAATGGGGACTCCGGGAACCGGGGAGCTGTTTTTT	CASSLEMGTPGTGELFF
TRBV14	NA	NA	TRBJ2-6	TGTGCCAGCAGCCAAGTTGGAGGGCTCTCTGGGGCCAACGTCCTGACTTTC	CASSQVGGLSGANVLTF
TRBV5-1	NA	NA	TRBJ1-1	TGCGCCAGCAGCTTGGACCCGAACATGAACACTGAAGCTTTCTTT	CASSLDPNMNTEAFF
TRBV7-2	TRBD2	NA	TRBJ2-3	TGTGCCAGCACCCCCATGCCAGCGGGGGGTCATACGCAGTATTTT	CASTPMPAGGHTQYF
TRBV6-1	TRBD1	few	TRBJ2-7	TGTGCCAGCAGTGAAAGGGGGACAGGGTCCTACGAGCAGTACTTC	CASSERGTGSYEQYF
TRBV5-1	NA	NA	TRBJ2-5	TGCGCCAGCAGCTTGGCAGGCAAAGAGACCCAGTACTTC	CASSLAGKETQYF
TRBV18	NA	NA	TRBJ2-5	TGTGCCAGCTCACCAGGGCAGCAAGAGACCCAGTACTTC	CASSPGQQETQYF
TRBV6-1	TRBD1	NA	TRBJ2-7	TGTGCCAGCAGTGAAGGGGACAGGGGGCCGTACGAGCAGTACTTC	CASSEGDRGPYEQYF
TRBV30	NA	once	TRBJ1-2	TGTGCCCTGGCCGGAGGGGTATATGGCTACACCTTC	CALAGGVYGYTF
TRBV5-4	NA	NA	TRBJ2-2	TGTGCCAGCAGCTCTGGACAGACCGGGGAGCTGTTTTTT	CASSSGQTGELFF
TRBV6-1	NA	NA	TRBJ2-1	TGTGCCAGCACCACTAGCGTCGTGGGGGGCGATGAGCAGTTCTTC	CASTTSVVGGDEQFF
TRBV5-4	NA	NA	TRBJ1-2	TGTGCCAGCAGCTACGGGACTGACTATGGCTACACCTTC	CASSYGTDYGYTF
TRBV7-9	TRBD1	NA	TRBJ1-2	TGTGCCAGCAGCCAGGGGGGCCAGGATATCTTCTATGGCTACACCTTC	CASSQGGQDIFYGYTF
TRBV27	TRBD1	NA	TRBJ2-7	TGTGCCAGCAGTCAGACAGGGCGGCCCTACGAGCAGTACTTC	CASSQTGRPYEQYF
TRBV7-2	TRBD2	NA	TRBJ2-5	TGTGCCAGCAGCCTCGGGACTAGCGGGCCAGAGACCCAGTACTTC	CASSLGTSGPETQYF
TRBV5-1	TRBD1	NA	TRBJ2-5	TGCGTCAGCAGCGCAGCCGGGACAGTACAAGAGACCCAGTACTTC	CVSSAAGTVQETQYF
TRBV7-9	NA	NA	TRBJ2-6	TGTGCCAGCAGCCTTACTAGGGCCACAGGGATCTCTGGGGCCAACGTCCTGACTTTC	CASSLTRATGISGANVLTF
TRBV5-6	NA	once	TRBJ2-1	TGTGCCAGCAGCTTCTTGACAGGAAGCTCCTACAATGAGCAGTTCTTC	CASSFLTGSSYNEQFF
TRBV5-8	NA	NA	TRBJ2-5	TGTGCCAGCACCCTAAGACAGCTCCAAGAGACCCAGTACTTC	CASTLRQLQETQYF
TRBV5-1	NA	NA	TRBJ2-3	TGCGCCAGCAGCTCAGGACAGTCAGATACGCAGTATTTT	CASSSGQSDTQYF
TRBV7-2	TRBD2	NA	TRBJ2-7	TGTGCCAGCAGCTTAGTATCGGGGGGGGACTACGAGCAGTACTTC	CASSLVSGGDYEQYF
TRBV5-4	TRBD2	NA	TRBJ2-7	TGTGCCAGCAGCTTGCGGACGGGAGGTCCCTACGAGCAGTACTTC	CASSLRTGGPYEQYF
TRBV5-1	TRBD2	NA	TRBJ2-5	TGCGCCAGCAGCTTGGTTAGTAGCGGGCAAGAGACCCAGTACTTC	CASSLVSSGQETQYF
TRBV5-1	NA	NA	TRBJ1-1	TGCGCCAGCAGCGAGGGGACTCCTCGGGGCACTGAAGCTTTCTTT	CASSEGTPRGTEAFF
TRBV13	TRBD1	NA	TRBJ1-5	TGTGCCAGCAGCCCGGGACAGGGAGGAGGTGATCAGCCCCAGCATTTT	CASSPGQGGGDQPQHF
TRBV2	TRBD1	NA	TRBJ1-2	TGTGCCAGCAGTGTTTTGGGACAGAGCTCATACACCTTC	CASSVLGQSSYTF
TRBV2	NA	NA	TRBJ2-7	TGTGCCAGCACACCGACAGTAAACTCCTACGAGCAGTACTTC	CASTPTVNSYEQYF
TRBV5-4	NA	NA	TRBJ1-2	TGTGCCAGCAGCCCCCCCGGGGGGCTGAACTATGGCTACACCTTC	CASSPPGGLNYGYTF
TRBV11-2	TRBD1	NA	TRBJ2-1	TGTGCCAGCAGCCCAGGGGGATTCTGGGAAGAGCAGTTCTTC	CASSPGGFWEEQFF
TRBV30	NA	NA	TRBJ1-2	TGTGCCTGGAGCACATCAGGGAACGGAGACTATGGCTACACCTTC	CAWSTSGNGDYGYTF
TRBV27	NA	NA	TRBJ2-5	TGTGCCAGCAGTACGGGGGTGGGCTTCCAAGAGACCCAGTACTTC	CASSTGVGFQETQYF
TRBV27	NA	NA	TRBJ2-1	TGTGCCAGCAGGGATAGCGGCTACAATGAGCAGTTCTTC	CASRDSGYNEQFF
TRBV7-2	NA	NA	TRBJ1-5	TGTGCCAGCAGCTCAGGGCAGGGGAGCAATCAGCCCCAGCATTTT	CASSSGQGSNQPQHF
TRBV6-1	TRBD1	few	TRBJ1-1	TGTGCCAGCCCAGGACAGGCAACATACGGCACTGAAGCTTTCTTT	CASPGQATYGTEAFF
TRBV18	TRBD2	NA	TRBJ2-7	TGTGCCAGCTCACCACCGTGGACTAGCGGTACCTACGAGCAGTACTTC	CASSPPWTSGTYEQYF
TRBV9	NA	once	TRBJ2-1	TGTGCCAGCAGCCCTGGACTAAGCTCCTACAATGAGCAGTTCTTC	CASSPGLSSYNEQFF
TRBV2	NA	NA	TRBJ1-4	TGTGCCAGCAGTATGATCAGGGATGAAAAACTGTTTTTT	CASSMIRDEKLFF
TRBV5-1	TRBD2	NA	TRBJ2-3	TGCGCCAGCAGCAAGAGACTAGCGGGGGGGTCTAGCACAGATACGCAGTATTTT	CASSKRLAGGSSTDTQYF
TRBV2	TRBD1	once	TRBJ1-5	TGTGCCAGCAGTTCTCAGGGGGTTAGCAATCAGCCCCAGCATTTT	CASSSQGVSNQPQHF
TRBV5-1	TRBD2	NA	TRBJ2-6	TGCGCCAGCAGCTTGGATCGAGCGGGGGGGTCTGGGGCCAACGTCCTGACTTTC	CASSLDRAGGSGANVLTF
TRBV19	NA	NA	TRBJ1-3	TGTGCCAGTAGTATAGGAGGTGGAGGGTTCGTCTCTGGAAACACCATATATTTT	CASSIGGGGFVSGNTIYF
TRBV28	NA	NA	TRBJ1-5	TGTGCCAGCAGTTTTTTGAGGGATAGCAATCAGCCCCAGCATTTT	CASSFLRDSNQPQHF
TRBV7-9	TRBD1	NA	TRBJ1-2	TGTGCCAGCAGCTTAGCCGCAACAGGGGTACATGGCTACACCTTC	CASSLAATGVHGYTF
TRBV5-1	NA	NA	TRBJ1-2	TGCGCCAGCAGCGATTTACAGGGCCCCTATGGCTACACCTTC	CASSDLQGPYGYTF
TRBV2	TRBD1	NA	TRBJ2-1	TGTGCCAGCAGTTTCTACCAGGGGGATGAGCAGTTCTTC	CASSFYQGDEQFF
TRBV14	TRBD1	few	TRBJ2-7	TGTGCCAGCAGCCAAGGGACAGGGGGCTTCTACGAGCAGTACTTC	CASSQGTGGFYEQYF
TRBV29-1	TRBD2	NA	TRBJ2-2	TGCGCCCCCGGAGTCAGGGAGGGAACCGGGGAGCTGTTTTTT	CAPGVREGTGELFF
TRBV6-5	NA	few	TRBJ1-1	TGTGCCAGCAGTTCAGGGATCTCGGGTGAAGCTTTCTTT	CASSSGISGEAFF
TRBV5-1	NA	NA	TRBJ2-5	TGCGCCAGCAGCTTGGAAGGGGCAGGGGAGACCCAGTACTTC	CASSLEGAGETQYF
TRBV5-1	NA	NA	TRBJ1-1	TGCGCCAGCAGCTTGGCAACAGGGAGAGCAACTGAAGCTTTCTTT	CASSLATGRATEAFF